These 14 T cell receptor beta chains were sequenced from one sample in a study of shared clonotypes between healthy human individuals. Clones were sequenced by immunoSEQ multiplex PCR, and TCRdb holds only the in-frame ones, with some missing. The sample lists about a million clones; 70% to 80% were seen once. The sequenced sample was memory CD4+ T cells from PBMCs. Subset indicated: CD45RA-negative fraction. These receptor sequences come from a young man in good health. Some clones in this sample may be carry-over from other donors' samples.

This clone was seen a single time. The CDR3 loop is CATTGDGGEAFF. The DNA of the CDR3 is TGTGCCACCACAGGGGACGGGGGTGAAGCTTTCTTT. This rearrangement joins TRBV6-6 to TRBJ1-1, with 7 bases matching TRBD1. Trimming cost V 10 bases and J 7 bases; bases outside gene matches: 9. This CDR3 region has 12 residues. CDR1 is MNHNY and CDR2 is SVGAGI in the germline V gene (reference sequence).

The chain recombines TRBV14 with TRBJ2-2; 7 bases are shared with TRBD1. The CDR3 totals 17 residues. The germline CDR1 and CDR2 sequences are SGHDN and FVKESK. Losses at the gene ends were 1 base for V and 4 bases for J; bases not matched to a gene: 9. The CDR3 coding sequence is TGTGCCAGCAGCCAAGGGCGTGGGACAGTTGGCACCGGGGAGCTGTTTTTT. Encoded protein: CASSQGRGTVGTGELFF.

This chain joins TRBV5-4 and TRBJ2-2, with 8 bases matching TRBD2. CDR1 is SGHNT and CDR2 is YYREEE in the germline V gene (reference sequence). J lost 6 bases, V lost 10 bases, and 11 bases had no gene match. This CDR3 is 14 amino acids long. The DNA of the CDR3 is TGTGCCGGATCGGGGGGGTTTAGGTCCGGGGAGCTGTTTTTT. It yields the protein CAGSGGFRSGELFF.

The V gene is TRBV28, the J gene TRBJ2-7; maybe TRBD1 (5 bases). The CDR3 spans 18 residues. CDR1 and CDR2 from the germline V gene are MDHEN and SYDVKM. Trimming removed 5 bases at V and 5 bases at J, with 28 bases between. CDR3 protein: CASSPPPRAYQGSHEQYF. CDR3 DNA: TGTGCCAGCAGTCCCCCTCCCAGGGCGTATCAAGGGTCTCACGAGCAGTACTTC.

This clone showed up just a few times. This CDR3 is CSASHDTAGTEAFF. The CDR3 nucleotides are TGCAGCGCCTCCCATGACACCGCGGGGACTGAAGCTTTCTTT. The chain has TRBV29-1 and TRBJ1-1; D remains ambiguous. V was trimmed by 7 bases and J by 5 bases, leaving 20 bases between them. Germline CDR1 is SQVTM and CDR2 is ANQGSEA. CDR3 length: 14 residues.

The rearrangement uses TRBV7-9 and TRBJ1-2, with a weak D call TRBD1 (5 bases). Germline CDR1 is SEHNR and CDR2 is FQNEAQ (reference sequence). The CDR3 totals 12 residues. V lost 3 bases, J lost 4 bases, and 6 bases lay in between. The CDR3 nucleotides are TGTGCCAGCAGCTTCGGGGGCTATGGCTACACCTTC. Translating gives CASSFGGYGYTF.

The V and J genes are TRBV20-1 and TRBJ2-7; D ambiguous. The length of the CDR3 is 11 residues. CDR1 DFQATT and CDR2 SNEGSKA come from the germline V gene (reference sequence). The germline V and J ends were trimmed by 3 bases and 6 bases, with 9 bases remaining between them. This CDR3 is CSASLGVEQYF. CDR3 bases: TGCAGTGCTAGCCTGGGCGTCGAGCAGTACTTC.

This clone was observed a single time. The V gene is TRBV4-1, the J gene TRBJ1-5; weak D call: TRBD1 (5 bases). The CDR3 runs 15 residues. The germline CDR1 and CDR2 sequences are MGHRA and YSYEKL. Trimming took 0 bases from V and 9 from J, leaving 15 bases between them. CDR3 in DNA: TGCGCCAGCAGCCAAGAAGGGTCTGCCCAGGGGCCCCAGCATTTT. Amino acids: CASSQEGSAQGPQHF.

The gene calls are TRBV4-2 and TRBJ1-3, with D hard to call. The V gene lost 0 bases and the J gene lost 0 bases, with 9 bases spanning the gap. From germline, CDR1 is LGHNA and CDR2 YNFKEQ. CDR3 length equals 16 residues. The CDR3 sequence is CASSQEKESSGNTIYF. CDR3 coding DNA: TGTGCCAGCAGCCAAGAGAAGGAGAGCTCTGGAAACACCATATATTTT.

The gene calls are TRBV30 and TRBJ2-1; 8 bases match TRBD2. The CDR3 spans 12 residues. Germline loops: CDR1 GTSNPN, CDR2 SVGIG (reference sequence). The V and J ends lost 3 bases and 8 bases, in that order; junction bases with no gene match: 3. CDR3 in DNA: TGTGCCTGGAGCGAAGCGGGAGATGAGCAGTTCTTC. Translation: CAWSEAGDEQFF.

The genes are TRBV28 and TRBJ2-1, with TRBD2 identical over 14 bases. Germline lookup yields CDR1 MDHEN and CDR2 SYDVKM. There are 15 residues in the CDR3. V was clipped by 5 bases and J by 12 bases; unmatched bases: 9. DNA for the CDR3: TGTGCCAGCAGTCCCCCGGGACTAGCGGGAGCGGGGCAGTTCTTC. This codes for CASSPPGLAGAGQFF.

CDR3 sequence (DNA): TGCGCCAGCAGTGAGTTGGCTAGCGGAATAGACAATGAGCAGTTCTTC. This encodes CASSELASGIDNEQFF. This chain connects TRBV10-1 to TRBJ2-1, with 7 bases fitting TRBD2. V lost 1 base, J lost 5 bases, and 8 bases stayed unmatched. Germline V gives CDR1 WNHNN, CDR2 SYGVQD (reference sequence). The CDR3 runs 16 residues.

In its sample, this clone was seen once. Here the CDR3 DNA reads TGTGCCAGCAGGCGGACAGGAGCCCTCTACGAGCAGTACTTC. It yields the protein CASRRTGALYEQYF. V gene TRBV6-5 combines with J gene TRBJ2-7, with 7 bases aligning to TRBD1. The CDR3 runs to 14 residues. From germline, CDR1 is MNHEY and CDR2 SVGAGI. The ends lost 6 bases at V and 3 bases at J; junction bases unmatched: 8.

Regarding this clone: Other DNA sequences in the same sample also yield this CDR3. The rearrangement joins TRBV4-3 to TRBJ2-5; TRBD2 aligns across 7 bases. The germline V gene encodes CDR1 LGHNA and CDR2 YSLEER. CDR3 length: 13 residues. V trimming: 3 bases; J trimming: 5 bases; junction bases outside the gene matches: 3. CDR3 DNA: TGCGCCAGCAGCCAGGGGCGGGGGGAGACCCAGTACTTC. Translation: CASSQGRGETQYF.